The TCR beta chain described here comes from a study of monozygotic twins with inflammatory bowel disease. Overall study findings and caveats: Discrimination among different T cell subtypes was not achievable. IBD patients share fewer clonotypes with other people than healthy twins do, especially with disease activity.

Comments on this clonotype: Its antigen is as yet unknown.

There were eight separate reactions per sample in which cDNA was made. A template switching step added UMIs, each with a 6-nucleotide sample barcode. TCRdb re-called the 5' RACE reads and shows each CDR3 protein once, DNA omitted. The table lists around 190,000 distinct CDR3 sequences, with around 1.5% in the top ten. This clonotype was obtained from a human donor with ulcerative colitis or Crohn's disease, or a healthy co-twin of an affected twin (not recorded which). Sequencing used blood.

The CDR3 loop reads CATSRITGNPANYGYTF. The chain couples TRBV15 to TRBJ1-2; TCRdb's D call, TRBD1, is unchecked because there is no DNA. This CDR3 region has 17 residues. Germline CDR1 LNHNV, CDR2 YYDKDF (reference sequence).